Below, 30 T cell receptor beta chains from the same sample are listed, as sequenced in a study of blood T cell repertoires in COVID-19. Assay used: immunoSEQ multiplex PCR; TCRdb lists only in-frame clones, some missing. The sample yields hundreds of thousands of clones, 87% seen once. Sequencing used peripheral blood. The receptors here all came from a woman aged 45-65 years who had recovered from COVID-19.

The genes are TRBV9 and TRBJ2-5, with 9 bases lining up with TRBD1. Germline loops: CDR1 SGDLS, CDR2 YYNGEE. The CDR3 spans 16 residues. V gave up 4 bases and J gave up 5 bases; unmatched junction bases: 12. In DNA, the CDR3 is TGTGCCAGCAGCACCCCGGGACAGGGTACGCCGGAGACCCAGTACTTC. Protein: CASSTPGQGTPETQYF.

This clone was counted a single time. V usage is TRBV2 and J usage is TRBJ2-5; 7 nucleotides agree with TRBD1. The germline gives CDR1 SNHLY, CDR2 FYNNEI. The J segment lost 1 base and the V segment lost 6 bases, leaving 11 bases of the junction unmatched. This CDR3 has 16 residues. CDR3 region: CASSATGQHVQETQYF. In DNA form, the CDR3 reads TGTGCCAGCAGCGCTACGGGACAGCATGTCCAAGAGACCCAGTACTTC.

V usage is TRBV7-8 and J usage is TRBJ1-2; 9 bases line up with TRBD1. V lost 5 bases, J lost 7 bases, and 5 bases stayed unmatched. CDR1 SGHVS and CDR2 FQNEAQ come from the germline V gene. The CDR3 is made up of 13 amino acids. CDR3 protein: CASSRRQGGGYTF. The CDR3 DNA follows: TGTGCCAGCAGCCGGAGACAGGGGGGTGGCTACACCTTC.

The rearrangement links TRBV6-2 or TRBV6-3 to TRBJ2-2, with D uncertain. The V and J ends lost 4 bases and 4 bases respectively, with 4 bases between them. Germline CDR1 is MNHEY and CDR2 is SVGEGT. CDR3 length equals 12 residues. CDR3 in amino acids: CASSSSTGELFF. CDR3 nucleotides: TGTGCCAGCAGTTCCAGCACCGGGGAGCTGTTTTTT.

A few counts support this clone. The V and J genes are TRBV24-1 and TRBJ2-2; the D gene is possibly TRBD1 (5 bases). This CDR3 spans 14 amino acids. Germline lookup yields CDR1 KGHDR and CDR2 SFDVKD. The ends were cut back, 5 bases at V and 3 bases at J, with 9 bases in the middle. The CDR3 region has the DNA TGTGCCACCAGTGGGGCAGGGTACACCGGGGAGCTGTTTTTT. This translates into CATSGAGYTGELFF.

Ten or more counts support this clone. The chain has TRBV6-6 and TRBJ2-7; maybe TRBD1 (6 bases). Trimming removed 5 bases at V and 0 bases at J, with 14 bases between. CDR1 is MNHNY, CDR2 SVGAGI, per germline (reference sequence). The CDR3 loop spans 15 amino acids. The CDR3 loop is CASSQDSDSSYEQYF. CDR3 sequence (DNA): TGTGCCAGCAGTCAGGACAGTGACAGCTCCTACGAGCAGTACTTC.

This rearrangement joins TRBV5-6 to TRBJ2-2, with D possibly TRBD1 on 6 matching bases. The CDR3 spans 18 residues. Trimming left V 0 bases short and J 6 bases short, with 21 bases between. Germline V gives CDR1 SGHDT, CDR2 YYEEEE. This chain's CDR3 is CASSLEGSNRVYPGELFF. The CDR3, as DNA: TGTGCCAGCAGCTTGGAGGGTAGTAACAGGGTGTACCCCGGGGAGCTGTTTTTT.

The chain has TRBV7-9 and TRBJ2-7, with D hard to call. The length of the CDR3 is 12 residues. The V end was cut by 8 bases, the J end by 2 bases, with 10 bases between. Germline V gene data show CDR1 as SEHNR and CDR2 as FQNEAQ (reference sequence). CDR3 sequence reads: CASQPLPYEQYF. Written as DNA, the CDR3 is TGTGCCAGCCAACCACTTCCCTACGAGCAGTACTTC.

The rearrangement uses TRBV28 and TRBJ2-1; 9 bases agree with TRBD2. Trimming at V came to 7 bases and at J to 8 bases, leaving 9 bases not matched to a gene. The germline V gene has CDR1 MDHEN and CDR2 SYDVKM. The CDR3 sequence is 14 residues long. The CDR3 nucleotides are TGTGCCAGCATCAGTAGCGGGAGTTTCTATGAGCAGTTCTTC. The encoded protein is CASISSGSFYEQFF.

The chain uses TRBV29-1 and TRBJ2-6; weak D call: TRBD2 (6 bases). Germline V gene sequence: CDR1 SQVTM, CDR2 ANQGSEA. The V gene lost 2 bases and the J gene lost 2 bases, with 7 bases spanning the gap. The CDR3 consists of 14 residues. The CDR3 sequence: CSVEPGAGANVLTF. The CDR3 coding sequence is TGCAGCGTTGAACCGGGAGCTGGGGCCAACGTCCTGACTTTC. The variable domain in full, with the rest retrieved from reference TRBV29-1 and TRBJ2-6, is SAVISQKPSRDICQRGTSLTIQCQVDSQVTMMFWYRQQPGQSLTLIATANQGSEATYESGFVIDKFPISRPNLTFSTLTVSNMSPEDSSIYLCSVEPGAGANVLTFGAGSRLTVL.

The rearrangement uses TRBV5-4 and TRBJ2-7; 11 bases are shared with TRBD2. Germline values: CDR1 SGHNT, CDR2 YYREEE (reference sequence). Unmatched junction bases numbered 4, after V lost 4 bases and J lost 4 bases. The CDR3 totals 14 residues. The DNA of the CDR3 is TGTGCCAGCAGCGCCACTAGCGGGGGATACGAGCAGTACTTC. This translates into CASSATSGGYEQYF.

This clone was seen a handful of times. The chain has TRBV9 and TRBJ2-2; 13 positions agree with TRBD2. CDR1 is SGDLS, CDR2 YYNGEE, per germline. The junction had 11 bases not matched to a gene; V was cut back by 7 bases and J by 5 bases. This CDR3 region has 17 residues. The CDR3 DNA is TGTGCCAGCGGTTCCCGACTAGCGGGAGGAGGAACCGGGGAGCTGTTTTTT. Its protein product is CASGSRLAGGGTGELFF. The whole variable domain, remainder taken from reference TRBV9 and TRBJ2-2, is DSGVTQTPKHLITATGQRVTLRCSPRSGDLSVYWYQQSLDQGLQFLIQYYNGEERAKGNILERFSAQQFPDLHSELNLSSLELGDSALYFCASGSRLAGGGTGELFFGEGSRLTVL.

The CDR3 nucleotides read TGTGCCAGCAGTTTAGCGGGGAACACCGGGGAGCTGTTTTTT. Its protein product is CASSLAGNTGELFF. The chain links TRBV27 to TRBJ2-2, with D possibly matching TRBD2 (5 bases). CDR1 MNHEY and CDR2 SMNVEV come from the germline V gene (reference sequence). Trimming cost V 2 bases and J 1 base, with 5 bases left between them. This CDR3 has 14 amino acids.

The rearrangement links TRBV7-3 to TRBJ1-6; a weak D match, TRBD1 (6 bases). V lost 4 bases to trimming and J lost 8 bases, with 15 bases between them. Germline CDR1 is SGHTA and CDR2 is FQGTGA. The length of the CDR3 is 15 residues. CDR3: CASSSTGQGYSPLHF. The CDR3 DNA sequence: TGTGCCAGCAGCTCGACGGGGCAGGGGTATTCACCCCTCCACTTT.

The V gene is TRBV28, the J gene TRBJ2-3, with 9 bases identical to TRBD2. Germline V gene data show CDR1 as MDHEN and CDR2 as SYDVKM. The CDR3 length is 16 residues. Trimming cost V 5 bases and J 5 bases; bases outside gene matches: 11. CDR3 in amino acids: CASSRYGTSWGDTQYF. DNA for the CDR3: TGTGCCAGCAGTAGATACGGGACTAGCTGGGGAGATACGCAGTATTTT.

The chain has TRBV4-1 and TRBJ2-1; 8 bases fit TRBD2. Germline V lookup: CDR1 MGHRA, CDR2 YSYEKL. V lost 8 bases and J lost 0; bases outside the gene matches: 27. The CDR3 is 22 amino acids. CDR3 loop: CASVGPGRRTSHLPSSYNEQFF. In DNA, the CDR3 is TGCGCCAGCGTTGGCCCAGGGCGACGGACTAGCCACCTTCCGAGCTCCTACAATGAGCAGTTCTTC.

V usage is TRBV3-1 (or the pseudogene TRBV3-2) and J usage is TRBJ2-5; 15 nucleotides line up with TRBD2. Germline V gives CDR1 LGHDT, CDR2 YNNKEL (reference sequence). The CDR3 is 17 amino acids. Trimming removed 2 bases from V and 4 bases from J; junction bases left unmatched: 5. This CDR3 is CASSQRTSGGAIETQYF. The CDR3, as DNA: TGTGCCAGCAGCCAACGGACTAGCGGGGGGGCAATAGAGACCCAGTACTTC.

Note on this clone: This may be a read error: a much more frequent sequence differs by one nucleotide. Different DNA sequences within this sample yield the same CDR3. The V and J genes are TRBV10-3 and TRBJ1-2; 7 nucleotides match TRBD1. The CDR3 spans 13 residues. The germline gives CDR1 ENHRY, CDR2 SYGVKD. As DNA, the CDR3 is TGTGCTATCAGACCAGACAGGGTCTATGGCTACACCTTC. Translated, it gives CAIRPDRVYGYTF.

This chain uses TRBV9 with TRBJ1-1, with TRBD1 matching over 10 bases. After removal of 2 bases from V and 7 bases from J, the junction contained 8 bases not matched to a gene. In germline, CDR1 is SGDLS, CDR2 YYNGEE. The CDR3 extends over 15 amino acids. In DNA form, the CDR3 reads TGTGCCAGCAGCGTTGACAGGGGGCAGAGCGATGAAGCTTTCTTT. Translated: CASSVDRGQSDEAFF.

V is TRBV7-2 and J is TRBJ1-1; D perhaps matches TRBD1 (5 bases). V lost 6 bases, J lost 4 bases, and 15 bases lay in between. Germline V gene data show CDR1 as SGHTA and CDR2 as FQGNSA. The CDR3 consists of 14 residues. Here the CDR3 DNA reads TGTGCCAGCAGTTCCGACAGTCAGTCCACTGAAGCTTTCTTT. Protein: CASSSDSQSTEAFF.

J is TRBJ2-5 and V is TRBV20-1; possible D gene TRBD1, 5 bases. V was shortened by 3 bases and J by 4 bases, with 18 bases between the two germline ends. The CDR3 spans 15 residues. The V gene's germline CDR1 is DFQATT and CDR2 SNEGSKA (reference sequence). CDR3 sequence: CSASNFQGTTETQYF. DNA for the CDR3: TGCAGTGCTAGTAACTTCCAGGGTACCACAGAGACCCAGTACTTC.

This clone appeared a single time. The V and J genes are TRBV6-1 and TRBJ1-5; TRBD1 might be the D (5 bases). The CDR3 runs 14 residues. Trimming took off 2 bases at V and 6 bases at J, with 11 bases between the two ends. The germline V gene has CDR1 MNHNS and CDR2 SASEGT. The DNA of the CDR3 is TGTGCCAGCAGTGAATGGGGAGGGGTTCAGCCCCAGCATTTT. Translating it yields CASSEWGGVQPQHF.

As DNA, the CDR3 is TGCGCCAGCAGCCCGGGACTAGCGGGGAACATTCAGTACTTC. Protein: CASSPGLAGNIQYF. J is TRBJ2-4 and V is TRBV5-1; TRBD2 agrees at 13 bases. The CDR3 spans 14 residues. The V segment lost 4 bases and the J segment 7 bases; nucleotides outside the gene matches: 2. Germline V CDR1 and CDR2: SGHRS, YFSETQ.

This rearrangement joins TRBV12-3 or TRBV12-4 to TRBJ1-2; unclear D gene. The CDR3 sequence is 13 residues long. V shed 3 bases and J shed 7 bases, with 12 bases lying between them. CDR3 sequence (DNA): TGTGCCAGCAGTTTCGAGGGAGTAAGTGGCTACACCTTC. Translated: CASSFEGVSGYTF.

This chain connects TRBV20-1 to TRBJ2-3; D remains unclear. Trimming took 1 base from V and 8 from J, leaving 7 bases between them. CDR3 length equals 11 residues. In germline, CDR1 is DFQATT, CDR2 SNEGSKA (reference sequence). CDR3 coding DNA: TGCAGTGCTAGAGGAGGAGTTACGCAGTATTTT. It is translated as CSARGGVTQYF.

Only one count was recorded for this clone. The chain combines TRBV19 with TRBJ1-5; perhaps TRBD1 as D (6 bases). Germline V lookup: CDR1 LNHDA, CDR2 SQIVND (reference sequence). The V gene lost 2 bases and the J gene lost 3 bases, with 8 bases spanning the gap. This CDR3 has 14 residues. The CDR3 sequence: CASSITGFNQPQHF. CDR3 DNA: TGTGCCAGTAGTATAACAGGGTTCAATCAGCCCCAGCATTTT. Full variable domain (missing parts from reference TRBV19 and TRBJ1-5): DGGITQSPKYLFRKEGQNVTLSCEQNLNHDAMYWYRQDPGQGLRLIYYSQIVNDFQKGDIAEGYSVSREKKESFPLTVTSAQKNPTAFYLCASSITGFNQPQHFGDGTRLSIL.

The V gene is TRBV6-5, the J gene TRBJ1-4; no clear D. The ends were cut back, 6 bases at V and 0 bases at J, with 11 bases in the middle. Germline V gene sequence: CDR1 MNHEY, CDR2 SVGAGI. This CDR3 has 15 residues. CDR3 protein: CASRSSGATNEKLFF. CDR3 DNA sequence: TGTGCCAGCAGGAGTTCCGGTGCAACTAATGAAAAACTGTTTTTT.

The V call is TRBV7-2, the J call TRBJ1-1; 8 nucleotides line up with TRBD1. The CDR3 runs to 15 residues. Germline V gives CDR1 SGHTA, CDR2 FQGNSA. The V segment lost 0 bases and the J segment 5 bases; nucleotides outside the gene matches: 5. CDR3 amino acids: CASSLAGRGLTEAFF. The CDR3 nucleotides read TGTGCCAGCAGCTTAGCAGGCAGGGGGCTAACTGAAGCTTTCTTT.

The chain employs TRBV7-2 and TRBJ2-7, with 7 bases aligning to TRBD1. The CDR3 covers 16 residues. V shed 3 bases and J 3 bases; nucleotides not matched to a gene: 11. The germline V gene encodes CDR1 SGHTA and CDR2 FQGNSA. The CDR3 bases are TGTGCCAGCAGCTTTAGGGGGACAGCAATTTTCTACGAGCAGTACTTC. Protein product: CASSFRGTAIFYEQYF.

This sequence joins TRBV12-3 or TRBV12-4 and TRBJ2-7; D gene ambiguous. V lost 5 bases to trimming and J lost 2 bases, with 4 bases between them. The CDR3 runs to 11 residues. CDR3 DNA: TGTGCCAGCAGTGGGCCCTACGAGCAGTACTTC. Amino acids: CASSGPYEQYF.